A selection of T cell receptor beta chains follows, all from one sample in a study of cytomegalovirus exposure and HLA in healthy donors. This table comes from immunoSEQ multiplex PCR, and its TCRdb copy is limited to in-frame clones, with some not included. This table has around 130,000 clones, about 82% appearing once. The sample consisted of PBMCs. All receptors come from a man younger than 40 in good health and CMV-seronegative. Both conserved end residues are part of each CDR3. The order of the fields is D gene, V gene, clone size, J gene, CDR3 DNA, CDR3 protein. The D gene is left open where the match is weak. Size is stated for part of the rows, as once, few or many counts, or as a class when the clone is expanded.

D gene: -
V gene: TRBV5-1
clone size: few
J gene: TRBJ1-1
CDR3 DNA: TGCGCCAGCAGCTTGGGACAGCCGAACACTGAAGCTTTCTTT
CDR3 protein: CASSLGQPNTEAFF

D gene: -
V gene: TRBV14
clone size: once
J gene: TRBJ1-2
CDR3 DNA: TGTGCCAGCAGCCAGCAGGGTTTAGCTAACTATGGCTACACCTTC
CDR3 protein: CASSQQGLANYGYTF

D gene: -
V gene: TRBV7-6
clone size: -
J gene: TRBJ2-1
CDR3 DNA: TGTGCCAGCAGCTTAGACAGAAGCTCCTACAATGAGCAGTTCTTC
CDR3 protein: CASSLDRSSYNEQFF

D gene: -
V gene: TRBV5-6
clone size: -
J gene: TRBJ2-7
CDR3 DNA: TGTGCCAGCAGCCTGGGGTCGAGAAACGAGCAGTACTTC
CDR3 protein: CASSLGSRNEQYF

D gene: TRBD1
V gene: TRBV5-4
clone size: -
J gene: TRBJ2-2
CDR3 DNA: TGTGCCAGCAGCAATCCGGGACAGGGGTTTTCCGGGGAGCTGTTTTTT
CDR3 protein: CASSNPGQGFSGELFF

D gene: TRBD1
V gene: TRBV25-1
clone size: -
J gene: TRBJ2-2
CDR3 DNA: TGTGCCAGCAGTGATTGGACAGGGTACACCGGGGAGCTGTTTTTT
CDR3 protein: CASSDWTGYTGELFF

D gene: -
V gene: TRBV6-6
clone size: -
J gene: TRBJ1-3
CDR3 DNA: TGTGCCAGCATTTCGACAGCCTCTGGAAACACCATATATTTT
CDR3 protein: CASISTASGNTIYF

D gene: TRBD1
V gene: TRBV30
clone size: -
J gene: TRBJ1-2
CDR3 DNA: TGTGCCTGGAGTCCGGGACAGAATGGCTACACCTTC
CDR3 protein: CAWSPGQNGYTF

D gene: TRBD1
V gene: TRBV28
clone size: -
J gene: TRBJ1-5
CDR3 DNA: TGTGCCACCACCCAGGCAGGGGGCCCCTTTTATCAGCCCCAGCATTTT
CDR3 protein: CATTQAGGPFYQPQHF

D gene: -
V gene: TRBV7-6
clone size: few
J gene: TRBJ2-6
CDR3 DNA: TGTGCCAGCAGCTCGCAGGGAGGTGGGGCCAACGTCCTGACTTTC
CDR3 protein: CASSSQGGGANVLTF

D gene: TRBD1
V gene: TRBV5-1
clone size: -
J gene: TRBJ2-5
CDR3 DNA: TGCGCCAGCAGCTCGTCTACAGGGGGCGCAGAGACCCAGTACTTC
CDR3 protein: CASSSSTGGAETQYF

D gene: -
V gene: TRBV5-5
clone size: -
J gene: TRBJ1-6
CDR3 DNA: TGTGCCAGCAGCCTGACAGAGACCCATTCACCCCTCCACTTT
CDR3 protein: CASSLTETHSPLHF

D gene: TRBD1
V gene: TRBV5-6
clone size: -
J gene: TRBJ1-3
CDR3 DNA: TGTGCCAGCATCGGGACAGACTCTGGAAACACCATATATTTT
CDR3 protein: CASIGTDSGNTIYF

D gene: -
V gene: TRBV9
clone size: -
J gene: TRBJ1-1
CDR3 DNA: TGTGCCAGCAGCGGAGGCGGGACGGGGAACACTGAAGCTTTCTTT
CDR3 protein: CASSGGGTGNTEAFF

D gene: -
V gene: TRBV9
clone size: -
J gene: TRBJ2-5
CDR3 DNA: TGTGCCAGCAGCAAAGACAGTACTCAAGAGACCCAGTACTTC
CDR3 protein: CASSKDSTQETQYF